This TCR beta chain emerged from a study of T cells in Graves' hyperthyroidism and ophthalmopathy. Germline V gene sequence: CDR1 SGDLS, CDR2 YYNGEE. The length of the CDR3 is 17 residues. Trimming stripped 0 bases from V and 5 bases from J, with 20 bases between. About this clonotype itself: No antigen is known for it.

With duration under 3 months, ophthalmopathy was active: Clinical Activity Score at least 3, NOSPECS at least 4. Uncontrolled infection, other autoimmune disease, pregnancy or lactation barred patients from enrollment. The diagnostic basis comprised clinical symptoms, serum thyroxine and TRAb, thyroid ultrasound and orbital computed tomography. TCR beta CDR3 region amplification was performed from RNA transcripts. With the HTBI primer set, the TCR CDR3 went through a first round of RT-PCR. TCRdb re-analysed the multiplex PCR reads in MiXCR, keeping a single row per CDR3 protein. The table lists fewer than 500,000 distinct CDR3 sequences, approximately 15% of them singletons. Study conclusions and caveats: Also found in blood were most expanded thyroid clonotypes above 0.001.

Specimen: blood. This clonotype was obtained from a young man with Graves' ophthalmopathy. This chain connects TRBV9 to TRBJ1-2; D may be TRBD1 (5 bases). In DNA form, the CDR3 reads TGTGCCAGCAGCGTAGCCTACCGTGGAGCGGGGGGATATGGCTACACCTTC. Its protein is CASSVAYRGAGGYGYTF.